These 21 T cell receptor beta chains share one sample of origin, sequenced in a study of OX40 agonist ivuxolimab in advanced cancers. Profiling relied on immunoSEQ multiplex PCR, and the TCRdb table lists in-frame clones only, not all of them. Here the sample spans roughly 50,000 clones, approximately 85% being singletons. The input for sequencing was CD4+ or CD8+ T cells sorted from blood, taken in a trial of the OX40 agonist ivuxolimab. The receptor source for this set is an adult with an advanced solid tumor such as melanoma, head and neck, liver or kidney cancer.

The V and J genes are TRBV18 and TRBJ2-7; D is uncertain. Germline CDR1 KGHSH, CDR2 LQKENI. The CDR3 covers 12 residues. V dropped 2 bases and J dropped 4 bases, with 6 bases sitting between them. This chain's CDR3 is CASSPGPYEQYF. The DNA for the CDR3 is TGTGCCAGCTCACCAGGGCCTTACGAGCAGTACTTC.

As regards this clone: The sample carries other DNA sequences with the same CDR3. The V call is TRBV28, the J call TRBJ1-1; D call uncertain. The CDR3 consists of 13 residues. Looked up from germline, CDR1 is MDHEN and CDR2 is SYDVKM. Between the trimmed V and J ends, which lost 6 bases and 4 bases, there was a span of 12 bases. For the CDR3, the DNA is TGTGCCAGCAGCTTAGGACGGGGCACTGAAGCTTTCTTT. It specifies CASSLGRGTEAFF.

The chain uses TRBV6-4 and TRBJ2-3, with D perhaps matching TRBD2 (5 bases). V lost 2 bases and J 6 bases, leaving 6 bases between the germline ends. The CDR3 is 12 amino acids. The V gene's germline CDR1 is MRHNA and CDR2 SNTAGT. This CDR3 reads CASSDREDTQYF. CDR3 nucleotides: TGTGCCAGCAGTGACAGGGAGGATACGCAGTATTTT.

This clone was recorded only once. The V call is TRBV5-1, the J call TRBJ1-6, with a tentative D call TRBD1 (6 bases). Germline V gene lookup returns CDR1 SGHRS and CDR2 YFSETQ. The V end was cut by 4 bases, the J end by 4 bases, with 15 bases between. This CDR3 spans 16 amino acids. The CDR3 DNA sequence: TGCGCCAGCAGCCCGAGTCCCGGACAGTATAATTCACCCCTCCACTTT. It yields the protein CASSPSPGQYNSPLHF. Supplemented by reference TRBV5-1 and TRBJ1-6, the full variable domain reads KAGVTQTPRYLIKTRGQQVTLSCSPISGHRSVSWYQQTPGQGLQFLFEYFSETQRNKGNFPGRFSGRQFSNSRSEMNVSTLELGDSALYLCASSPSPGQYNSPLHFGNGTRLTVT.

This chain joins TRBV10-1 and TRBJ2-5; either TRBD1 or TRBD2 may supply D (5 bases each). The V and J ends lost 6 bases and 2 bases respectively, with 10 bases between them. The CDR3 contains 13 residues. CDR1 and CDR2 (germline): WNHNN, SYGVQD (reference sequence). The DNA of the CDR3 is TGCGCCAGCAGGGGACGGATACAAGAGACCCAGTACTTC. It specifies CASRGRIQETQYF.

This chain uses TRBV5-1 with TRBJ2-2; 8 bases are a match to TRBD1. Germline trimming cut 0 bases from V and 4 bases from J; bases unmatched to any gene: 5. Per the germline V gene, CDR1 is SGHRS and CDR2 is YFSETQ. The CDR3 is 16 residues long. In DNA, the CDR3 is TGCGCCAGCAGCTTGGGTCAGGGGGCTGCCACCGGGGAGCTGTTTTTT. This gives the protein CASSLGQGAATGELFF.

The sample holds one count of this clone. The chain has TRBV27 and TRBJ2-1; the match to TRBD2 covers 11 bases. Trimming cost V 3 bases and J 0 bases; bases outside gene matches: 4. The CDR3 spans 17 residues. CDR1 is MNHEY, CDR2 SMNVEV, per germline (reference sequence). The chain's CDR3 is CASSFGSGGVSYNEQFF. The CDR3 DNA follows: TGTGCCAGCAGTTTTGGTAGCGGGGGGGTCTCCTACAATGAGCAGTTCTTC.

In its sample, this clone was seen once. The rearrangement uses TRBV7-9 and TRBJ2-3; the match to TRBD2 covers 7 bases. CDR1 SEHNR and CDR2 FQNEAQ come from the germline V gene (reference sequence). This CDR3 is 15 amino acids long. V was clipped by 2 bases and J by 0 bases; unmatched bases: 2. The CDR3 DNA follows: TGTGCCAGCAGCTTACTAGCGGCTAGCACAGATACGCAGTATTTT. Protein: CASSLLAASTDTQYF.

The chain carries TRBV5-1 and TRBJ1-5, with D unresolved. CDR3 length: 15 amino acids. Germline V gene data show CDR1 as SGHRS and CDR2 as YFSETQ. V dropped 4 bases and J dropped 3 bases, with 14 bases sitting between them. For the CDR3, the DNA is TGCGCCAGCAGCCTTAACGGTCCTCTCAATCAGCCCCAGCATTTT. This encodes CASSLNGPLNQPQHF.

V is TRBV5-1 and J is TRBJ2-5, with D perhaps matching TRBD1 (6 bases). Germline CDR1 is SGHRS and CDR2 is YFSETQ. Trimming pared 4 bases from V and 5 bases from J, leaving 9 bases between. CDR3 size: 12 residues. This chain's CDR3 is CASSVGGETQYF. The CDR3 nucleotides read TGCGCCAGCAGCGTTGGGGGCGAGACCCAGTACTTC. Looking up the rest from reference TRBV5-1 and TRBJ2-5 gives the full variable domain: KAGVTQTPRYLIKTRGQQVTLSCSPISGHRSVSWYQQTPGQGLQFLFEYFSETQRNKGNFPGRFSGRQFSNSRSEMNVSTLELGDSALYLCASSVGGETQYFGPGTRLLVL.

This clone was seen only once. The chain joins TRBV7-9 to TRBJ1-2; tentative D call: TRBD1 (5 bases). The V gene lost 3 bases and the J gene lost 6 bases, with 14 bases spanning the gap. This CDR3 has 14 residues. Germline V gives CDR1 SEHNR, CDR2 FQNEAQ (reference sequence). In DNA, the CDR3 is TGTGCCAGCAGCTTGAGGGGTCCTGGGGATGGCTACACCTTC. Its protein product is CASSLRGPGDGYTF.

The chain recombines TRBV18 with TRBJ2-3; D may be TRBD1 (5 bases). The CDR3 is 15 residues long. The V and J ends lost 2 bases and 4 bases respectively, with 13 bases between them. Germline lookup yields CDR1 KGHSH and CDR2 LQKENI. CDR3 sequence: CASSPTDSGSDTQYF. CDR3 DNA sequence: TGTGCCAGCTCACCAACAGACTCAGGGTCAGATACGCAGTATTTT. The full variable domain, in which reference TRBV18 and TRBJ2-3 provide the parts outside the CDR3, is NAGVMQNPRHLVRRRGQEARLRCSPMKGHSHVYWYRQLPEEGLKFMVYLQKENIIDESGMPKERFSAEFPKEGPSILRIQQVVRGDSAAYFCASSPTDSGSDTQYFGPGTRLTVL.

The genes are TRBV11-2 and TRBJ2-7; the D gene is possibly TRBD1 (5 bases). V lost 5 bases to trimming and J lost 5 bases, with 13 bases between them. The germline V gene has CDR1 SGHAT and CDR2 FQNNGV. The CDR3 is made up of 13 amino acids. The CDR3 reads CASSAYDSDEQYV. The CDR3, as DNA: TGTGCCAGCAGCGCATACGACAGCGACGAGCAGTACGTC.

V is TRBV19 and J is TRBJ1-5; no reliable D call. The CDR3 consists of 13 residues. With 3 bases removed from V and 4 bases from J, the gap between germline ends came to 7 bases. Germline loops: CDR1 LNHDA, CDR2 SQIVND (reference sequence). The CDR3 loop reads CASSIGGNQPQHF. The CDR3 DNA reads TGTGCCAGTAGTATCGGCGGGAATCAGCCCCAGCATTTT.

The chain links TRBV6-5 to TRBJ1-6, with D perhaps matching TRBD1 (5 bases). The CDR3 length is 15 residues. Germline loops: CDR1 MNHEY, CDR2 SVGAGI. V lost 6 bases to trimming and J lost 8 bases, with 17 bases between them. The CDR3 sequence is CASRFGPRGDSPLHF. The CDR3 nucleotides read TGTGCCAGCAGATTCGGACCTCGGGGGGATTCACCCCTCCACTTT.

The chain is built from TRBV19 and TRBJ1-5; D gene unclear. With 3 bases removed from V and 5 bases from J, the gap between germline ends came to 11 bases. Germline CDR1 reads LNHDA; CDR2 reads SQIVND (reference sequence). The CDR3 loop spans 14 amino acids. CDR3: CASSIGRFDQPQHF. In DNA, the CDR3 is TGTGCCAGTAGTATTGGCAGATTCGATCAGCCCCAGCATTTT.

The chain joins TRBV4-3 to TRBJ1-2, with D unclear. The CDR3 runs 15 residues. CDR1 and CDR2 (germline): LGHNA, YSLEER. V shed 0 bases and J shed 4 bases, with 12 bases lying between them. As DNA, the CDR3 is TGCGCCAGCAGCCAAGATCTTTCCGCCACCTATGGCTACACCTTC. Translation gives CASSQDLSATYGYTF.

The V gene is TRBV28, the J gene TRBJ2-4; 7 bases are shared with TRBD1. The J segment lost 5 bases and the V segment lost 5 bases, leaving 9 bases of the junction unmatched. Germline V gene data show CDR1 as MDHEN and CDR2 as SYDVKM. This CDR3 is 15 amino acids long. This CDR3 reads CASSPPTGWENIQYF. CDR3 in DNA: TGTGCCAGCAGTCCTCCGACAGGGTGGGAAAACATTCAGTACTTC.

DNA of the CDR3: TGTGCCAGCAGCGTAGAGGGAATCGAGCAGTACTTC. Its translation: CASSVEGIEQYF. The V gene is TRBV9, the J gene TRBJ2-7; no reliable D call. From germline, CDR1 is SGDLS and CDR2 YYNGEE. Trimming took 0 bases from V and 6 from J, leaving 7 bases between them. The CDR3 is made up of 12 amino acids.

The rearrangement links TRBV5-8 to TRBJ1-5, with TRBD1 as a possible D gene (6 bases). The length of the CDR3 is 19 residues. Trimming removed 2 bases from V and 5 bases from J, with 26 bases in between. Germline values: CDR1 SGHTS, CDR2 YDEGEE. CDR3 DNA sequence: TGTGCCAGCAGCTTAAACTATAACTTCCGGGACACACCCGATCAGCCCCAGCATTTT. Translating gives CASSLNYNFRDTPDQPQHF.

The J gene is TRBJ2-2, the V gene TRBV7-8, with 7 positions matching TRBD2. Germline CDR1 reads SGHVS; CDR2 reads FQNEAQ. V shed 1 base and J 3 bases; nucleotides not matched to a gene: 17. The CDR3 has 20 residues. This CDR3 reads CASSLESGTGREMYTGELFF. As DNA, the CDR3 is TGTGCCAGCAGCTTAGAAAGTGGTACGGGGCGGGAGATGTACACCGGGGAGCTGTTTTTT.